The entry below describes one TCR beta chain. Its target is not known. V was pared by 6 bases and J by 5 bases, with 8 bases between. The CDR3 spans 12 residues. This record comes from a study of T cell responses to AZD1222 COVID-19 vaccine. Sequencing was performed with immunoSEQ multiplex PCR; in TCRdb, only in-frame clones are kept and a portion is missing. Of more than 90,000 clones in the sample, roughly 80% were seen once. Study-level points and caveats: Only five or six AZD1222 recipients were seropositive at baseline. It should be noted that donors were predominantly white British and more often female, and clonal diversity was possibly underestimated.

Pooled together were second doses at about 4 or about 12 weeks. The TCR comes from an adult who received the AZD1222 COVID-19 vaccine. The gene calls are TRBV12-3 or TRBV12-4 and TRBJ1-5; unclear D gene. The material was peripheral blood, obtained 28 days after the second AZD1222 dose. CDR3 region: CASRATDQPQHF. Here the CDR3 DNA reads TGTGCCAGCAGGGCTACAGATCAGCCCCAGCATTTT.